These 16 T cell receptor beta chains share one sample of origin, sequenced in a study of blood T cell repertoires in COVID-19. Clones were read by immunoSEQ multiplex PCR, and TCRdb kept only the in-frame ones, dropping some. The table has around 330,000 clones, 88% seen once. The specimen sequenced was peripheral blood. The source of these receptors is a woman under 40 with COVID-19, enrolled during active disease.

This rearrangement joins TRBV12-3 or TRBV12-4 to TRBJ1-1, with unresolved D. CDR3 size: 13 residues. Trimming stripped 2 bases from V and 3 bases from J, with 7 bases between. The CDR3 nucleotides are TGTGCCAGCAGTTTATACAGAGACACTGAAGCTTTCTTT. Its translation: CASSLYRDTEAFF.

The chain's CDR3 is CASQGSGGAGSYNEQFF. In nucleotides, the CDR3 is TGTGCCAGCCAGGGTAGCGGGGGGGCCGGGTCCTACAATGAGCAGTTCTTC. V usage is TRBV9 and J usage is TRBJ2-1, with 11 bases that match TRBD2. Germline V gene data show CDR1 as SGDLS and CDR2 as YYNGEE. Trimming removed 7 bases from V and 1 base from J; junction bases left unmatched: 10. The CDR3 consists of 17 residues.

The chain is built from TRBV6-5 and TRBJ1-6; no firm D call. Trimming cost V 7 bases and J 10 bases, with 14 bases left between them. The CDR3 has 13 residues. Germline CDR1 is MNHEY and CDR2 is SVGAGI. This chain's CDR3 is CASMREIGSPLHF. In DNA, the CDR3 is TGTGCCAGCATGCGGGAGATAGGATCACCCCTCCACTTT.

This chain joins TRBV9 and TRBJ2-1; D not resolved. Deletions cut 4 bases from V and 7 bases from J, with 12 bases between. Germline assignment: CDR1 SGDLS and CDR2 YYNGEE. CDR3 size: 13 residues. The CDR3 loop reads CASSPRGRNEQFF. CDR3 sequence (DNA): TGTGCCAGCAGCCCCCGCGGTAGGAATGAGCAGTTCTTC. Drawing the rest from reference TRBV9 and TRBJ2-1, the complete variable domain is DSGVTQTPKHLITATGQRVTLRCSPRSGDLSVYWYQQSLDQGLQFLIQYYNGEERAKGNILERFSAQQFPDLHSELNLSSLELGDSALYFCASSPRGRNEQFFGPGTRLTVL.

The chain combines TRBV4-1 with TRBJ2-4; 9 positions match TRBD1. The CDR3 consists of 13 residues. CDR1 is MGHRA, CDR2 YSYEKL, per germline. V trimming: 4 bases; J trimming: 9 bases; junction bases outside the gene matches: 4. CDR3: CASSLGQGSIQYF. The CDR3 DNA is TGCGCCAGCAGCCTTGGACAGGGGAGCATTCAGTACTTC.

This clone was observed a few times. V gene TRBV4-3 combines with J gene TRBJ1-4, with 10 bases identical to TRBD1. Germline-derived CDR1 and CDR2 are LGHNA and YSLEER. V shed 3 bases, J shed 7 bases, and the junction held 2 bases outside the gene matches. The CDR3 runs 14 residues. The CDR3 region has the DNA TGCGCCAGCAGCCATGACAGGGGGCGTGAAAAACTGTTTTTT. This codes for CASSHDRGREKLFF.

The chain recombines TRBV18 with TRBJ2-3, with 10 bases aligning to TRBD2. V lost 0 bases and J lost 5; bases outside the gene matches: 8. Germline CDR1 reads KGHSH; CDR2 reads LQKENI. The CDR3 is made up of 17 amino acids. In nucleotides, the CDR3 is TGTGCCAGCTCACCACCCGGAGCGGGGGGGATCAGAGATACGCAGTATTTT. It translates to CASSPPGAGGIRDTQYF.

This sequence joins TRBV7-6 and TRBJ2-5, with no clear D. Deletions cut 2 bases from V and 4 bases from J, with 14 bases between. Germline V gene sequence: CDR1 SGHVS, CDR2 FNYEAQ. This CDR3 is built from 15 residues. CDR3 sequence (DNA): TGTGCCAGCAGCTTATGGTATACTACGGGAGAGACCCAGTACTTC. Translated, it gives CASSLWYTTGETQYF.

This clone was picked up a small number of times. The V call is TRBV7-6, the J call TRBJ2-5; D is ambiguous. Trimming removed 4 bases from V and 3 bases from J, with 18 bases in between. Germline V CDR1 and CDR2: SGHVS, FNYEAQ. CDR3 length equals 16 residues. The CDR3 here is CASSSPLTEKKETQYF. In DNA, the CDR3 is TGTGCCAGCAGCTCGCCTTTAACCGAGAAAAAAGAGACCCAGTACTTC. Full variable domain (outside the CDR3, taken from reference TRBV7-6 and TRBJ2-5): GAGVSQSPRYKVTKRGQDVALRCDPISGHVSLYWYRQALGQGPEFLTYFNYEAQQDKSGLPNDRFSAERPEGSISTLTIQRTEQRDSAMYRCASSSPLTEKKETQYFGPGTRLLVL.

The J gene is TRBJ2-1, the V gene TRBV9; possible D gene TRBD2, 6 bases. The CDR3 has 16 amino acids. The germline V gene has CDR1 SGDLS and CDR2 YYNGEE. Trimming took 0 bases from V and 5 from J, leaving 15 bases between them. The CDR3 reads CASSVGAGKRDNEQFF. As DNA, the CDR3 is TGTGCCAGCAGCGTAGGGGCGGGGAAGCGAGACAATGAGCAGTTCTTC.

The chain carries TRBV3-1 (or the pseudogene TRBV3-2) and TRBJ1-1; 8 bases map to TRBD1. V lost 4 bases, J lost 5 bases, and 15 bases stayed unmatched. Germline loops: CDR1 LGHDT, CDR2 YNNKEL (reference sequence). This CDR3 comprises 17 residues. This chain's CDR3 is CASSPSGTGFFDTEAFF. CDR3 coding DNA: TGTGCCAGCAGCCCATCCGGGACAGGATTTTTTGATACTGAAGCTTTCTTT.

This rearrangement joins TRBV5-8 to TRBJ1-2; D might be TRBD1 (5 bases). Trimming took 7 bases from V and 8 from J, leaving 18 bases between them. The germline CDR1 and CDR2 sequences are SGHTS and YDEGEE. This CDR3 has 13 residues. The CDR3 protein is CASGGLLVGGYTF. In nucleotides, the CDR3 is TGTGCCAGCGGGGGACTGCTTGTGGGAGGCTACACCTTC.

The chain links TRBV12-5 to TRBJ2-2; maybe TRBD1 (5 bases). The germline V gene has CDR1 LGHNT and CDR2 FRNRAP. Trimming removed 0 bases from V and 3 bases from J, with 14 bases in between. This CDR3 has 17 amino acids. DNA for the CDR3: TGTGCTAGTGGTTTGGTACCCCCGACAGTTTACACCGGGGAGCTGTTTTTT. Its protein is CASGLVPPTVYTGELFF. The variable domain in full, with the rest retrieved from reference TRBV12-5 and TRBJ2-2, is DARVTQTPRHKVTEMGQEVTMRCQPILGHNTVFWYRQTMMQGLELLAYFRNRAPLDDSGMPKDRFSAEMPDATLATLKIQPSEPRDSAVYFCASGLVPPTVYTGELFFGEGSRLTVL.

In its sample, this clone was seen a few times. This chain uses TRBV5-4 with TRBJ2-6; D call uncertain. The V gene lost 2 bases and the J gene lost 0 bases, with 3 bases spanning the gap. The CDR3 has 14 residues. CDR1 and CDR2 from the germline V gene are SGHNT and YYREEE (reference sequence). The CDR3 loop is CASSFSSGANVLTF. The CDR3 coding sequence is TGTGCCAGCAGCTTTAGCTCTGGGGCCAACGTCCTGACTTTC. The full variable domain, completed using reference TRBV5-4 and TRBJ2-6, is ETGVTQSPTHLIKTRGQQVTLRCSSQSGHNTVSWYQQALGQGPQFIFQYYREEENGRGNFPPRFSGLQFPNYSSELNVNALELDDSALYLCASSFSSGANVLTFGAGSRLTVL.

The chain combines TRBV19 with TRBJ1-2, with D tentatively TRBD1 (6 bases). Germline V gives CDR1 LNHDA, CDR2 SQIVND (reference sequence). V shed 9 bases and J shed 3 bases, with 20 bases lying between them. There are 15 residues in the CDR3. The DNA of the CDR3 is TGTGCCAGCAAGAATCTCCTACAGGGCTACTATGGCTACACCTTC. Its translation: CASKNLLQGYYGYTF. Full variable domain (remainder filled in from reference TRBV19 and TRBJ1-2): DGGITQSPKYLFRKEGQNVTLSCEQNLNHDAMYWYRQDPGQGLRLIYYSQIVNDFQKGDIAEGYSVSREKKESFPLTVTSAQKNPTAFYLCASKNLLQGYYGYTFGSGTRLTVV.

The rearrangement links TRBV6-5 to TRBJ2-1; 8 bases agree with TRBD2. The CDR3 is 14 amino acids. Trimming took 8 bases from V and 5 from J; bases not matched to a gene: 8. CDR1 MNHEY and CDR2 SVGAGI come from the germline V gene. The CDR3 nucleotides read TGTGCCAGCCGGGAGCGGGGGCCGCACAATGAGCAGTTCTTC. Translation gives CASRERGPHNEQFF.